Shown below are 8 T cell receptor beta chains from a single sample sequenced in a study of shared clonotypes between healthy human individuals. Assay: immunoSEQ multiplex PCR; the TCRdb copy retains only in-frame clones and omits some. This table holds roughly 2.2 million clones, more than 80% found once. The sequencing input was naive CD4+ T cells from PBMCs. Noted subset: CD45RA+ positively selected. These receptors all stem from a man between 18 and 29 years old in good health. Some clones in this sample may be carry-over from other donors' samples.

Here the CDR3 DNA reads TGTGCCAGCAGCTTAGTTCCAGGGGGCGATTCCGGAAACACCATATATTTT. Amino acid sequence: CASSLVPGGDSGNTIYF. The rearrangement links TRBV7-2 to TRBJ1-3, with TRBD1 matching over 8 bases. This CDR3 has 17 residues. The V segment lost 1 base and the J segment 4 bases; nucleotides outside the gene matches: 9. Germline V gene lookup returns CDR1 SGHTA and CDR2 FQGNSA.

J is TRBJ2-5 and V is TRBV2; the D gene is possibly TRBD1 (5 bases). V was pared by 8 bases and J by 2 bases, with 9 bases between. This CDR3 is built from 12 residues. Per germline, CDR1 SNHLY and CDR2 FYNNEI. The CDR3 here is CASGAGQETQYF. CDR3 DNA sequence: TGTGCCAGCGGTGCAGGGCAAGAGACCCAGTACTTC.

In DNA form, the CDR3 reads TGTGCCAGCAGTATCCTTGGGACAGGGGGCCCGTTCTTC. Translating it yields CASSILGTGGPFF. The chain is built from TRBV28 and TRBJ2-1; TRBD1 matches at 12 bases. V was pared by 5 bases and J by 15 bases, with 8 bases of the junction left unmatched. The germline V gene has CDR1 MDHEN and CDR2 SYDVKM. The CDR3 covers 13 residues.

CDR3 residues: CASSQTGSSEAFF. The CDR3 DNA follows: TGTGCCAGCTCACAGACAGGATCCTCTGAAGCTTTCTTT. The chain employs TRBV18 and TRBJ1-1, with a tentative D call TRBD1 (6 bases). Germline-derived CDR1 and CDR2 are KGHSH and LQKENI. This CDR3 is built from 13 residues. V was cut by 4 bases and J by 6 bases, with 12 bases left in between.

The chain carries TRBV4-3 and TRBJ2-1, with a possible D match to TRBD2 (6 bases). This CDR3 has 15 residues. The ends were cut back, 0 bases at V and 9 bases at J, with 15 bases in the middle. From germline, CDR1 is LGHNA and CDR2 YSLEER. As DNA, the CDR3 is TGCGCCAGCAGCCAAGACTGGGTCACGCGGGGTGAGCAGTTCTTC. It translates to CASSQDWVTRGEQFF.

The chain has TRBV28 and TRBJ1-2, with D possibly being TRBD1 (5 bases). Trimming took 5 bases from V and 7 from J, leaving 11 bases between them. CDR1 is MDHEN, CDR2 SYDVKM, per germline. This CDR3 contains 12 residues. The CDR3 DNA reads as TGTGCCAGCAGTAATAGACAGAGTGGCTACACCTTC. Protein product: CASSNRQSGYTF.

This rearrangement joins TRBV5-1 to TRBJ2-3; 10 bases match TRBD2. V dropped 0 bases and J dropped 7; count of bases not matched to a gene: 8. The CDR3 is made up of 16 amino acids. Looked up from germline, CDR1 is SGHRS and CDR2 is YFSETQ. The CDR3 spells CASSLEASGRMNTQYF. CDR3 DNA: TGCGCCAGCAGCTTGGAGGCTAGCGGGAGAATGAATACGCAGTATTTT.

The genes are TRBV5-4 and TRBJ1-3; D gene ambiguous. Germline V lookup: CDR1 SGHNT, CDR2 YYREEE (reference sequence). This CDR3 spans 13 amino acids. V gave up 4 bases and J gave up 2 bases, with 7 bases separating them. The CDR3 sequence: CASSPQAGNTIYF. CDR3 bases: TGTGCCAGCAGCCCCCAAGCTGGAAACACCATATATTTT.